Listed here are 32 T cell receptor beta chains from one sample, sequenced in a study of blood T cells in healthy people across ages. A J-beta primer mix and a sample-barcoded 5' primer were used in a second PCR of about 6 to 12 cycles. MiXCR, applied by TCRdb to the 5' RACE reads, yields one record per CDR3 protein. The sample records 1.4 million or so distinct CDR3 sequences, 35% to 45% being singletons. The sample consisted of blood. The receptor source for this set is a woman aged 18 to 35 in good health.

The chain combines TRBV12-3 or TRBV12-4 with TRBJ2-1; 8 bases map to TRBD1. Trimming cost V 5 bases and J 5 bases; bases outside gene matches: 11. The CDR3 runs 16 residues. The CDR3 DNA follows: TGTGCCAGCAGTAACGACAGGGGAGGATCCGACAATGAGCAGTTCTTC. Amino acid sequence: CASSNDRGGSDNEQFF.

The J gene is TRBJ1-2, the V gene TRBV4-3; D is undetermined. From germline, CDR1 is LGHNA and CDR2 YSLEER. The CDR3 contains 17 residues. Trimming took 1 base from V and 8 from J, leaving 23 bases between them. DNA for the CDR3: TGCGCCAGCAGCCAAGGTGGTGCGGGCCGATCTATTAAAGGCTACACCTTC. Its translation is CASSQGGAGRSIKGYTF.

The genes are TRBV9 and TRBJ2-1; D is possibly TRBD2 (6 bases). There are 16 residues in the CDR3. V gave up 0 bases and J gave up 1 base, with 11 bases separating them. CDR1 and CDR2 from the germline V gene are SGDLS and YYNGEE. CDR3 residues: CASSVDRRGSYNEQFF. DNA of the CDR3: TGTGCCAGCAGCGTAGATCGGCGGGGATCCTACAATGAGCAGTTCTTC.

In this sample, this clonotype turned up a few times. V usage is TRBV24-1 and J usage is TRBJ1-6; D is uncertain. The CDR3 sequence is 15 residues long. V was trimmed by 7 bases and J by 4 bases, leaving 13 bases between them. Looked up from germline, CDR1 is KGHDR and CDR2 is SFDVKD. CDR3 nucleotide sequence: TGTGCCACCAGCGGAGGCAGAGGGTATAATTCACCCCTCCACTTT. Its protein product is CATSGGRGYNSPLHF.

The chain couples TRBV28 to TRBJ2-7; D is unresolved. The CDR3 totals 11 residues. Germline V gene data show CDR1 as MDHEN and CDR2 as SYDVKM. V was trimmed by 6 bases and J by 5 bases, leaving 8 bases between them. CDR3 nucleotides: TGTGCCAGCAGGGCGACGAACGAGCAGTACTTC. As protein: CASRATNEQYF.

V gene TRBV20-1 combines with J gene TRBJ1-2, with D hard to call. CDR1 DFQATT and CDR2 SNEGSKA come from the germline V gene (reference sequence). CDR3 length: 8 residues. The CDR3 sequence is CTTMGSTF. The CDR3 bases are TGCACTACGATGGGAAGCACCTTC.

The rearrangement uses TRBV20-1 and TRBJ2-1; no definite D call. The CDR3 has 10 amino acids. Looked up from germline, CDR1 is DFQATT and CDR2 is SNEGSKA (reference sequence). CDR3 nucleotide sequence: TGCAGCCGGAACAACAATGAGCAGTTCTTC. It specifies CSRNNNEQFF.

This rearrangement joins TRBV20-1 to TRBJ1-6, with a weak D call TRBD1 (5 bases). CDR3 size: 14 residues. Germline lookup yields CDR1 DFQATT and CDR2 SNEGSKA (reference sequence). Trimming stripped 5 bases from V and 5 bases from J, with 13 bases between. As DNA, the CDR3 is TGCAGTGCTTTCAGGGAATTCGATAATTCACCCCTCCACTTT. This translates into CSAFREFDNSPLHF.

This clonotype was counted a few times. This chain joins TRBV5-1 and TRBJ1-5; 9 positions match TRBD1. Trimming cost V 4 bases and J 6 bases; bases outside gene matches: 8. Germline V gives CDR1 SGHRS, CDR2 YFSETQ. CDR3 length: 15 amino acids. Here the CDR3 DNA reads TGCGCCAGCAGCCCCGGGACAGGGAAGGGTCAGCCCCAGCATTTT. It specifies CASSPGTGKGQPQHF.

The chain uses TRBV2 and TRBJ2-3; D is possibly TRBD1 or TRBD2 (6 bases each). V was cut by 1 base and J by 3 bases, with 11 bases left in between. Germline CDR1 SNHLY, CDR2 FYNNEI. The CDR3 loop spans 15 amino acids. The CDR3 sequence is CASSEGGARTDTQYF. CDR3 nucleotide sequence: TGTGCCAGCAGTGAAGGGGGGGCGCGGACAGATACGCAGTATTTT.

This sequence joins TRBV27 and TRBJ2-5; 8 bases fit TRBD1. V was clipped by 4 bases and J by 5 bases; unmatched bases: 6. CDR3 length equals 14 residues. The V gene's germline CDR1 is MNHEY and CDR2 SMNVEV (reference sequence). The CDR3 region is CASSSQGAWETQYF. CDR3 in DNA: TGTGCCAGCAGTTCCCAGGGGGCGTGGGAGACCCAGTACTTC.

This clonotype was detected only a few times. This rearrangement joins TRBV7-2 to TRBJ2-1; D gene unclear. Germline lookup yields CDR1 SGHTA and CDR2 FQGNSA. The ends were cut back, 6 bases at V and 9 bases at J, with 12 bases in the middle. CDR3 length: 12 amino acids. CDR3 region: CASSWIGAEQFF. CDR3 bases: TGTGCCAGCAGTTGGATTGGAGCTGAGCAGTTCTTC.

V and J are TRBV12-3 or TRBV12-4 and TRBJ2-3; D possibly matches TRBD1 or TRBD2 (5 bases each). There are 13 residues in the CDR3. Trimming removed 0 bases from V and 13 bases from J, with 14 bases in between. CDR3 loop: CASSLAPGTAKYF. The CDR3, as DNA: TGTGCCAGCAGTTTAGCCCCCGGGACGGCGAAGTATTTT.

This clonotype was seen a single time. One base away lies a much larger clone, so this may be a sequencing read error. The chain recombines TRBV12-3 or TRBV12-4 with TRBJ1-2; 10 bases map to TRBD1. The CDR3 consists of 14 residues. The ends lost 6 bases at V and 7 bases at J; junction bases unmatched: 8. The CDR3 loop reads CASRLRTGGGGYTF. CDR3 bases: TGTGCCAGCAGGTTAAGGACAGGGGGAGGTGGCTACACCTTC.

V is TRBV29-1 and J is TRBJ2-1; TRBD1 might be the D (5 bases). This CDR3 contains 14 residues. The germline V gene has CDR1 SQVTM and CDR2 ANQGSEA. The ends were cut back, 5 bases at V and 2 bases at J, with 13 bases in the middle. CDR3 sequence: CSVYLRTTYNEQFF. CDR3 in DNA: TGCAGCGTTTATTTACGGACAACCTACAATGAGCAGTTCTTC.

This clonotype was seen a handful of times. The gene calls are TRBV7-9 and TRBJ2-3, with 7 bases that match TRBD1. Germline lookup yields CDR1 SEHNR and CDR2 FQNEAQ (reference sequence). The CDR3 is 16 residues long. J lost 2 bases, V lost 2 bases, and 7 bases had no gene match. CDR3 in DNA: TGTGCCAGCAGCTTAAATCGACAGGGAACCACAGATACGCAGTATTTT. Amino acids: CASSLNRQGTTDTQYF.

The sample holds a few counts of this clonotype. V is TRBV12-3 or TRBV12-4 and J is TRBJ1-2; D possibly corresponds to TRBD1 (5 bases). Trimming took 6 bases from V and 4 from J, leaving 15 bases between them. The CDR3 extends over 14 amino acids. CDR3 protein: CASSRDFGGYGYTF. In nucleotides, the CDR3 is TGTGCCAGCAGCCGGGACTTCGGGGGCTATGGCTACACCTTC.

V and J are TRBV4-1 and TRBJ1-5, with a weak D call TRBD1 (6 bases). This CDR3 is 14 amino acids long. V lost 0 bases and J 7 bases, leaving 10 bases between the germline ends. The germline V gene encodes CDR1 MGHRA and CDR2 YSYEKL. CDR3 loop: CASSQETGAQPQHF. Written as DNA, the CDR3 is TGCGCCAGCAGCCAAGAAACGGGGGCCCAGCCCCAGCATTTT.

This clonotype was observed at least ten times. The chain couples TRBV7-9 to TRBJ2-1; 9 nucleotides align to TRBD1. The V segment lost 8 bases and the J segment 7 bases; nucleotides outside the gene matches: 9. The CDR3 is 14 residues long. Germline V lookup: CDR1 SEHNR, CDR2 FQNEAQ (reference sequence). The CDR3 DNA is TGTGCCAGCCTCCGGACAGGGGCTGGAAATGAGCAGTTCTTC. Protein: CASLRTGAGNEQFF.

The chain has TRBV6-6 and TRBJ2-1; TRBD2 aligns across 7 bases. The CDR3 has 14 amino acids. Germline V lookup: CDR1 MNHNY, CDR2 SVGAGI (reference sequence). The J segment lost 3 bases and the V segment lost 6 bases, leaving 5 bases of the junction unmatched. The CDR3 is CASRSLANYNEQFF. CDR3 DNA: TGTGCCAGCAGATCACTAGCGAACTACAATGAGCAGTTCTTC.

The chain links TRBV13 to TRBJ1-2; 7 positions agree with TRBD1. V gave up 2 bases and J gave up 9 bases; unmatched junction bases: 6. Germline V CDR1 and CDR2: PRHDT, FYEKMQ (reference sequence). This CDR3 has 13 residues. The CDR3 is CASSLRTGECYTF. Written as DNA, the CDR3 is TGTGCCAGCAGCTTAAGGACAGGAGAATGCTACACCTTC.

The chain links TRBV3-1 to TRBJ2-1; no clear D gene. There are 14 residues in the CDR3. Germline V gene lookup returns CDR1 LGHDT and CDR2 YNNKEL (reference sequence). V was shortened by 3 bases and J by 2 bases, with 8 bases between the two germline ends. The CDR3 is CASSQQQPYNEQFF. CDR3 DNA sequence: TGTGCCAGCAGCCAGCAACAACCCTACAATGAGCAGTTCTTC.

The gene calls are TRBV6-6 and TRBJ1-1, with TRBD1 matching over 7 bases. This CDR3 is 12 amino acids long. The germline V gene has CDR1 MNHNY and CDR2 SVGAGI (reference sequence). After removal of 4 bases from V and 10 bases from J, the junction contained 6 bases not matched to a gene. The CDR3, as DNA: TGTGCCAGCAGTTTGCGGGACAGTGGAGCTTTCTTT. Encoded protein: CASSLRDSGAFF.

This clonotype occurred a few times. The chain employs TRBV10-3 and TRBJ2-7, with D perhaps matching TRBD2 (6 bases). Trimming stripped 11 bases from V and 1 base from J, with 21 bases between. The CDR3 spans 15 residues. Germline CDR1 reads ENHRY; CDR2 reads SYGVKD. The CDR3 region has the DNA TGTGCCCCGGTGGGGGTGGGCGGGAAGTCCTACGAGCAGTACTTC. It translates to CAPVGVGGKSYEQYF.

The rearrangement links TRBV6-2 or TRBV6-3 to TRBJ2-5; no firm D call. The ends were cut back, 1 base at V and 4 bases at J, with 7 bases in the middle. Germline CDR1 is MNHEY and CDR2 is SVGEGT. This CDR3 contains 13 residues. This CDR3 reads CASSYYIRETQYF. Here the CDR3 DNA reads TGTGCCAGCAGTTACTACATTAGAGAGACCCAGTACTTC.

The V and J genes are TRBV2 and TRBJ1-2, with no clear D. The CDR3 contains 13 residues. Germline V gene data show CDR1 as SNHLY and CDR2 as FYNNEI. Deletions cut 11 bases from V and 1 base from J, with 14 bases between. The CDR3 protein is CAGAPENNYGYTF. The CDR3 DNA sequence: TGTGCCGGAGCACCAGAGAATAACTATGGCTACACCTTC.

V gene TRBV20-1 combines with J gene TRBJ2-7, with D perhaps matching TRBD1 or TRBD2 (5 bases each). Germline-derived CDR1 and CDR2 are DFQATT and SNEGSKA (reference sequence). V was cut by 5 bases and J by 1 base, with 9 bases left in between. The length of the CDR3 is 12 residues. The CDR3 protein is CSAGWGSYEQYF. In DNA form, the CDR3 reads TGCAGTGCTGGCTGGGGGTCCTACGAGCAGTACTTC.

The sample holds a few counts of this clonotype. The rearrangement uses TRBV9 and TRBJ2-7; no clear D gene. Germline V CDR1 and CDR2: SGDLS, YYNGEE. This CDR3 is 15 amino acids long. The V end lost 0 bases, the J end lost 2 bases, and 12 bases lay between the germline ends. The CDR3 loop reads CASSVAADNTYEQYF. The CDR3 bases are TGTGCCAGCAGCGTAGCAGCCGATAATACCTACGAGCAGTACTTC.

The J gene is TRBJ2-3, the V gene TRBV20-1, with unresolved D. The CDR3 extends over 14 amino acids. CDR1 and CDR2 from the germline V gene are DFQATT and SNEGSKA (reference sequence). V lost 3 bases, J lost 0 bases, and 10 bases lay in between. CDR3 DNA: TGCAGTGCTAGGGCCCCCGGCAGCACAGATACGCAGTATTTT. Its translation is CSARAPGSTDTQYF.

V and J are TRBV9 and TRBJ1-1; no reliable D call. Deletions cut 4 bases from V and 0 bases from J, with 10 bases between. The length of the CDR3 is 14 residues. Per the germline V gene, CDR1 is SGDLS and CDR2 is YYNGEE. CDR3 sequence reads: CASSPRDVNTEAFF. CDR3 coding DNA: TGTGCCAGCAGCCCCCGTGATGTGAACACTGAAGCTTTCTTT.

V is TRBV27 and J is TRBJ1-6, with D tentatively TRBD1 (5 bases). Germline V gene sequence: CDR1 MNHEY, CDR2 SMNVEV (reference sequence). V lost 5 bases and J 7 bases, leaving 15 bases between the germline ends. The CDR3 totals 15 residues. CDR3 nucleotides: TGTGCCAGCAGTGCTTCCGGGACGCACAATTCACCCCTCCACTTT. Protein: CASSASGTHNSPLHF.

This clonotype was detected ten times or more. The chain employs TRBV20-1 and TRBJ1-1; D unclear. CDR1 is DFQATT and CDR2 is SNEGSKA in the germline V gene (reference sequence). The CDR3 covers 11 residues. V lost 2 bases and J lost 1, with 2 bases in between. CDR3 amino acids: CSARRNTEAFF. As DNA, the CDR3 is TGCAGTGCTAGACGGAACACTGAAGCTTTCTTT.